This T cell receptor beta chain was sequenced in a study of blood T cells in healthy people across ages. Per germline, CDR1 KGHSH and CDR2 LQKENI. This CDR3 region has 12 residues. With 3 bases removed from V and 4 bases from J, the gap between germline ends came to 6 bases. There are a few counts of this clonotype. Primed by a sample-barcoded 5' primer and a J-beta primer mix, a second PCR proceeded for roughly 6 to 12 cycles. TCRdb re-derived calls from the 5' RACE reads in MiXCR, one entry per CDR3 protein. Of roughly 700,000 distinct CDR3 sequences listed, approximately 29% are singletons. The sequence was collected from a woman older than 75 in good health. The sequencing sample was made of blood. This chain connects TRBV18 to TRBJ1-1, with D uncertain. CDR3 protein: CASSPDFTEAFF. CDR3 nucleotide sequence: TGTGCCAGCTCACCCGATTTCACTGAAGCTTTCTTT. Using reference TRBV18 and TRBJ1-1 for the parts outside the CDR3, the full variable domain is NAGVMQNPRHLVRRRGQEARLRCSPMKGHSHVYWYRQLPEEGLKFMVYLQKENIIDESGMPKERFSAEFPKEGPSILRIQQVVRGDSAAYFCASSPDFTEAFFGQGTRLTVV.